This T cell receptor (beta chain) was obtained from a study of cytomegalovirus exposure and HLA in healthy donors. Study-level background: A prior analysis found more than 90 million unique TCR beta sequences from some 190 million T cells.

V lost 0 bases to trimming and J lost 7 bases, with 17 bases between them. Per germline, CDR1 SGHNT and CDR2 YYREEE (reference sequence). This CDR3 spans 16 amino acids. The PCR had 60 Vbeta and 13 Jbeta primers. Clones were sequenced by immunoSEQ multiplex PCR, and TCRdb holds only the in-frame ones, with some missing. This listing includes 150,000 to 200,000 clones. Broader study findings: The authors judged a highly shared variant cluster likely a sequencing artifact.

In the case of this clone: What it recognizes is unknown.

Sequencing used PBMCs. This receptor was taken from a man aged 25 to 40 in good health and CMV-seronegative. V is TRBV5-4 and J is TRBJ2-1, with D tentatively TRBD1 (5 bases). The CDR3 DNA follows: TGTGCCAGCAGCTTGGACCCAGGGCAGACTGAAAATGAGCAGTTCTTC. As protein: CASSLDPGQTENEQFF.